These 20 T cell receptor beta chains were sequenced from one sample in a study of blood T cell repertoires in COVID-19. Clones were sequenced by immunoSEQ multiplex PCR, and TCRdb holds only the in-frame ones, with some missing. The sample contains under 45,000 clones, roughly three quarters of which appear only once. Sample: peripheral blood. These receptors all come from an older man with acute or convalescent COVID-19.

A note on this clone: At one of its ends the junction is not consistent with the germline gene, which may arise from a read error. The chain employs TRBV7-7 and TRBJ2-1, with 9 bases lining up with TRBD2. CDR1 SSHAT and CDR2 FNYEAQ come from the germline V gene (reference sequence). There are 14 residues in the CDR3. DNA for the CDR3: TGTGCTAGCAGCCCGGGGACGCGGGGGGGTGAGCAGTTCTTC. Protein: CASSPGTRGGEQFF.

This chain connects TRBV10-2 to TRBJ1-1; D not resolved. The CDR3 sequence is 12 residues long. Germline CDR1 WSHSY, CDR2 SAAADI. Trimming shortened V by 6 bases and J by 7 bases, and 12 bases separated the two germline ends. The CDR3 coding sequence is TGCGCCAGCAGCGGTTCTCCGGGTGAAGCTTTCTTT. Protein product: CASSGSPGEAFF.

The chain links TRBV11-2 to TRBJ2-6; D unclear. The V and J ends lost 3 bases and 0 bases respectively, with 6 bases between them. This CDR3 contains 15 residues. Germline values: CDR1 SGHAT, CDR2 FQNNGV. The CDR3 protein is CASSFAHSGANVLTF. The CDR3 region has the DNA TGTGCCAGCAGCTTTGCGCACTCTGGGGCCAACGTCCTGACTTTC.

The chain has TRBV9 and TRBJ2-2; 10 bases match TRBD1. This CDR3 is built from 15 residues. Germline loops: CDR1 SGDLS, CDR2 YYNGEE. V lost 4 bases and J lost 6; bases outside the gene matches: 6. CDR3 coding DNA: TGTGCCAGCAGCTCGACAGGGGGCGCCGCCGGGGAGCTGTTTTTT. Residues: CASSSTGGAAGELFF.

DNA for the CDR3: TGTGCCAGCAGTTTAGCGGGCAAAGAGACCCAGTACTTC. It is translated as CASSLAGKETQYF. The rearrangement links TRBV12-3 or TRBV12-4 to TRBJ2-5; D call uncertain. CDR3 size: 13 residues. Between the trimmed V and J ends, which lost 0 bases and 3 bases, there was a span of 5 bases.

CDR3 protein: CASRLGQGGNTEAFF. Here the CDR3 DNA reads TGTGCCAGCAGATTGGGTCAGGGGGGGAACACTGAAGCTTTCTTT. This chain connects TRBV2 to TRBJ1-1, with TRBD1 matching 7 bases. CDR3 length equals 15 residues. Germline V gene data show CDR1 as SNHLY and CDR2 as FYNNEI. V lost 6 bases to trimming and J lost 1 base; unmatched junction nucleotides: 8.

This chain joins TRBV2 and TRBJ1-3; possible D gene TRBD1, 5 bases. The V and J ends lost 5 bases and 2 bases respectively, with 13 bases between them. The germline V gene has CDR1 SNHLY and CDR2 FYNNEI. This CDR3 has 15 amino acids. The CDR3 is CASSQSRDPGNTIYF. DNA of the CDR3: TGTGCCAGCAGTCAATCCAGGGATCCTGGAAACACCATATATTTT.

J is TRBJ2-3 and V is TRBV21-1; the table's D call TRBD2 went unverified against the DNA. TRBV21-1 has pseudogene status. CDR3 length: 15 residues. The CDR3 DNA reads TGTGCCAGCAGCAAACTAGCGGGGGGCACAGATACGCAGTATTTT. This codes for CASSKLAGGTDTQYF.

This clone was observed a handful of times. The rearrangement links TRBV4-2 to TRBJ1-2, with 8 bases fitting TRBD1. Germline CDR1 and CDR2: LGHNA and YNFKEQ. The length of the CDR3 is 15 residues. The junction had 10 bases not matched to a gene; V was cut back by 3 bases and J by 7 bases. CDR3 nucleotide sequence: TGTGCCAGCAGCCAGGAAGGACAGGGCACCCCTGGCTACACCTTC. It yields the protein CASSQEGQGTPGYTF.

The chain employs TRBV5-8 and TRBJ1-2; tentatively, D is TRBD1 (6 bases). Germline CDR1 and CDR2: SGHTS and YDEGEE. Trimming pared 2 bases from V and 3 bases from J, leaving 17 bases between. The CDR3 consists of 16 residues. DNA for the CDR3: TGTGCCAGCAGCTTCGGTGGTAGAGGGGGAGACTATGGCTACACCTTC. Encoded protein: CASSFGGRGGDYGYTF.

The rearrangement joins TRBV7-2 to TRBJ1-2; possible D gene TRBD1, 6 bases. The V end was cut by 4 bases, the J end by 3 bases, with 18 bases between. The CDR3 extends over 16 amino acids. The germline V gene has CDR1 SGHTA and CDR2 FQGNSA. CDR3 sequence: CASSSQTGINDYGYTF. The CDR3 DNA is TGTGCCAGCAGCTCCCAGACAGGCATTAATGACTATGGCTACACCTTC.

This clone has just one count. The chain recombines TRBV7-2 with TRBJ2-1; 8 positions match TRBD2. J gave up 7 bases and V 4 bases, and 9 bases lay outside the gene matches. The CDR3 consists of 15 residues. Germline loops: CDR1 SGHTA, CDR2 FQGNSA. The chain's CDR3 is CASSSRSGSGNEQFF. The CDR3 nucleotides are TGTGCCAGCAGCTCTCGGAGCGGGAGTGGTAATGAGCAGTTCTTC.

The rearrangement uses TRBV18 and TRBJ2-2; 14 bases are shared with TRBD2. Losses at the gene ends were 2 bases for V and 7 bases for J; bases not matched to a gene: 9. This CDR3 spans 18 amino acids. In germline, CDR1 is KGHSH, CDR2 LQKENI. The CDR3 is CASSPSTSGGARIGELFF. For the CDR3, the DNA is TGTGCCAGCTCACCATCGACTAGCGGGGGGGCTCGGATCGGGGAGCTGTTTTTT. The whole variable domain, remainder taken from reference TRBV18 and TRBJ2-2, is NAGVMQNPRHLVRRRGQEARLRCSPMKGHSHVYWYRQLPEEGLKFMVYLQKENIIDESGMPKERFSAEFPKEGPSILRIQQVVRGDSAAYFCASSPSTSGGARIGELFFGEGSRLTVL.

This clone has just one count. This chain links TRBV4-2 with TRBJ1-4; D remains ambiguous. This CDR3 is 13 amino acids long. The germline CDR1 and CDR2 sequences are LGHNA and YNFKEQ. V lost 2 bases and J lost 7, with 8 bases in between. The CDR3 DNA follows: TGTGCCAGCAGCCAACTCCGGGGTGAAAAACTGTTTTTT. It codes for CASSQLRGEKLFF.

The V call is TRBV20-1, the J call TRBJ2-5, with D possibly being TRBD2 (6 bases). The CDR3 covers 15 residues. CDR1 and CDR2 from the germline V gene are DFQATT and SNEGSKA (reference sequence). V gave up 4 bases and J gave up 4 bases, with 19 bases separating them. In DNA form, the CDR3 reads TGCAGTGCTATTGAAGCGGAGGAGGGGATAGAGACCCAGTACTTC. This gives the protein CSAIEAEEGIETQYF.

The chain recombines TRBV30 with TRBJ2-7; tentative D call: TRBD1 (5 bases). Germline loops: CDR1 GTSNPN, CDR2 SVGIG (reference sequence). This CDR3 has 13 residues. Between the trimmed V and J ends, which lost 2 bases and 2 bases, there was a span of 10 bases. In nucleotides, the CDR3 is TGTGCCTGGAGTCTCAAGGGGACCTACGAGCAGTACTTC. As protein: CAWSLKGTYEQYF.

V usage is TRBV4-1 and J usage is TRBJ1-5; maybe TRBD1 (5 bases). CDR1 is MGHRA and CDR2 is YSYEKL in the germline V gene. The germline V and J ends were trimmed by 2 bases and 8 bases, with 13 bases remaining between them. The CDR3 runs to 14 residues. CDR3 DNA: TGCGCCAGCAGCCAAAACACAGGCATGAAGCCCCAGCATTTT. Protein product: CASSQNTGMKPQHF.

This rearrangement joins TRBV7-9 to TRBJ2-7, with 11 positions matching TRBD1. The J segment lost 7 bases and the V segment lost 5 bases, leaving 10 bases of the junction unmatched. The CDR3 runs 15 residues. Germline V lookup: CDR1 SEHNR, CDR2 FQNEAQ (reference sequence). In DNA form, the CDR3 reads TGTGCCAGCAGCGAGCCTACGGGACAGGGGGGGGAGCAGTACTTC. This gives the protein CASSEPTGQGGEQYF.

As DNA, the CDR3 is TGTGCCAGCAGCCAGGAGGGAGGGCTCGCCGGGGAGCTGTTTTTT. This encodes CASSQEGGLAGELFF. The chain is built from TRBV3-1 (or the pseudogene TRBV3-2) and TRBJ2-2; 7 bases align to TRBD2. The CDR3 has 15 amino acids. CDR1 and CDR2 from the germline V gene are LGHDT and YNNKEL (reference sequence). The V and J ends lost 3 bases and 6 bases, in that order; junction bases with no gene match: 7.

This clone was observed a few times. CDR3 in DNA: TGTGCCAGCAGTGAAGGGGGGCACAATCAGCCCCAGCATTTT. Encoded protein: CASSEGGHNQPQHF. The gene calls are TRBV6-1 and TRBJ1-5; TRBD1 is a possible D gene (6 bases). This CDR3 has 14 residues. Looked up from germline, CDR1 is MNHNS and CDR2 is SASEGT. Trimming took off 1 base at V and 3 bases at J, with 7 bases between the two ends.